The 3 T cell receptor beta chains below come from one sample, sequenced in a study of vaccination and CD4 T cells after COVID-19. Scientists ran DNA taken from cultured CD4+ T cells through the Oncomine TCR Beta short-read assay for sequencing. From the PCR reads, TCRdb called clonotypes with MiXCR, one entry per CDR3 protein. The sample consists of about 13,000 distinct CDR3 sequences, 25% to 30% of them appearing once. Treatment specified: roughly 11-day PBMC culture with coronavirus spike peptide pools or control peptides (ViraFEST assay). Their cognate antigens are unknown. The sequencing here drew on CD4+ T cells from blood, cultured in vitro, taken before SARS-CoV-2 vaccination. The source is a human donor who received a COVID-19 vaccine.

The V gene is TRBV10-1, the J gene TRBJ2-7; TRBD1 matches at 9 bases. With 0 bases clipped from V and 5 bases from J, the junction kept 5 bases outside the gene matches. This CDR3 is built from 15 residues. Looked up from germline, CDR1 is WNHNN and CDR2 is SYGVQD (reference sequence). CDR3 in amino acids: CASSESGTGFHEQYF. CDR3 in DNA: TGCGCCAGCAGTGAGTCGGGGACAGGGTTCCACGAGCAGTACTTC.

V usage is TRBV27 and J usage is TRBJ2-6; no clear D gene. Germline V gene data show CDR1 as MNHEY and CDR2 as SMNVEV (reference sequence). V was pared by 8 bases and J by 1 base, with 0 bases between. The length of the CDR3 is 11 residues. For the CDR3, the DNA is TGTGCCAGCTCTGGGGCCAACGTCCTGACTTTC. Amino acids: CASSGANVLTF.

The chain is built from TRBV11-3 and TRBJ2-3; maybe TRBD1 (6 bases). Trimming left V 5 bases short and J 6 bases short, with 9 bases between. The CDR3 covers 12 residues. The V gene's germline CDR1 is SGHNT and CDR2 YENEEA. CDR3 residues: CASSPGQDTQYF. For the CDR3, the DNA is TGTGCCAGCAGCCCCGGACAGGATACGCAGTATTTT.